Listed below are T cell receptor beta chains from one sample, sequenced in a study of control samples from healthy donors and cancer patients. This table comes from immunoSEQ multiplex PCR, and its TCRdb copy is limited to in-frame clones, with some not included. There are 150,000 to 170,000 clones in the sample; about 94% occur only once, and about 5.2% lies in the top ten. The specimen sequenced was blood. The origin of the receptors is a man in his forties or fifties in good health. Both conserved end residues are part of each CDR3. D genes are given only for firm matches. Size tells how often a clone was seen (once, few, many) or the class of an expanded clone, and some rows leave it out.

NA NA 16 TRBJ2-3 TRBV2 TGTGCCAGCAGTGGTGGGCCGGGGGCAAACACAGATACGCAGTATTTT CASSGGPGANTDTQYF
NA NA 15 TRBJ1-3 TRBV2 TGTGCCAGCAGTACACAGCCAGGCTCTGGAAACACCATATATTTT CASSTQPGSGNTIYF
NA NA 15 TRBJ2-3 TRBV7-2 TGTGCCAGCAGCTTAAGTTGGGGGTTCGCAGATACGCAGTATTTT CASSLSWGFADTQYF
NA NA 14 TRBJ1-2 TRBV6-5 TGTGCCAGCAGACCTGACAGAAATAACTATGGCTACACCTTC CASRPDRNNYGYTF
NA NA 15 TRBJ1-3 TRBV12-5 TGTGCTAGTGGTTTAGGTCCGAACTCTGGAAACACCATATATTTT CASGLGPNSGNTIYF
NA NA 12 TRBJ2-1 TRBV3-1/TRBV3-2 TGTGCCAGCAGCCCGGAGATAGGTGAGCAGTTCTTC CASSPEIGEQFF
NA TRBD1 16 TRBJ2-2 TRBV14 TGTGCCAGCAGCCCGCTCAAAGGGGGCGCCGCCGGGGAGCTGTTTTTT CASSPLKGGAAGELFF
NA TRBD1 18 TRBJ1-1 TRBV4-1 TGCGCCAGCAGCCAAGACCCCAGGACAGGGACCCTGAACACTGAAGCTTTCTTT CASSQDPRTGTLNTEAFF
NA NA 14 TRBJ1-6 TRBV28 TGTGCCAGCAGTCCAGACCGGATATATTCACCCCTCCACTTT CASSPDRIYSPLHF
NA NA 15 TRBJ2-3 TRBV7-9 TGTGCCAGCAGCGATGACTACGAAATAACAGATACGCAGTATTTT CASSDDYEITDTQYF
NA NA 13 TRBJ2-7 TRBV29-1 TGCAGCGCCCTAGGGTCCCACTACTACGAGCAGTACTTC CSALGSHYYEQYF
NA NA 14 TRBJ1-3 TRBV7-9 TGTGCCAGCACAGTCGACACCTCTGGAAACACCATATATTTT CASTVDTSGNTIYF
once TRBD1 17 TRBJ1-5 TRBV11-2 TGTGCCAGCAGCCTGGGACAGGGGTTTGTTAGCAATCAGCCCCAGCATTTT CASSLGQGFVSNQPQHF
NA TRBD2 17 TRBJ2-2 TRBV7-3 TGTGCCAGCAGCTCCAATAGCGGGGGCCAACACCGGGGAAAGCTGTTTTTT CASSSNSGGQHRGKLFF
NA NA 14 TRBJ2-3 TRBV5-6 TGTGCCAGCAGCCCCGAGAGCAGGGCAGATACGCAGTATTTT CASSPESRADTQYF
NA TRBD1 12 TRBJ1-2 TRBV29-1 TGCAGCGTTGTCGGTACAGGGGGAGGCTACACCTTC CSVVGTGGGYTF
NA NA 17 TRBJ1-3 TRBV7-2 TGTGCCAGCAGCTTAGTGGCTAGGGCGAGCTCTGGAAACACCATATATTTT CASSLVARASSGNTIYF
once TRBD1 17 TRBJ2-3 TRBV28 TGTGCCAGCAGTTGGGACTACGGGACAGGGTTAGCAGATACGCAGTATTTT CASSWDYGTGLADTQYF
NA TRBD1 14 TRBJ1-6 TRBV9 TGTGCCAGCAGCGAACACAGGGGAGGGTCACCCCTCCACTTT CASSEHRGGSPLHF
NA NA 15 TRBJ1-1 TRBV28 TGTGCCAGCACCCCCCCGCAGCGTTTGGCCACTGAAGCTTTCTTT CASTPPQRLATEAFF
NA NA 16 TRBJ1-6 TRBV6-6 TGTGCCAGCAGTCCAAAGCTGAGCTCCTATAATTCACCCCTCCACTTT CASSPKLSSYNSPLHF
NA NA 16 TRBJ1-1 TRBV4-3 TGCGCCAGCAGCCAAGATTATTCGGCGGTGGGCACTGAAGCTTTCTTT CASSQDYSAVGTEAFF
NA NA 15 TRBJ1-1 TRBV23-1 TGCGCCAGCAGTCAATCGGGGGACATGAACACTGAAGCTTTCTTT CASSQSGDMNTEAFF
NA NA 14 TRBJ1-4 TRBV27 TGTGCCAGCAGTTATGGACAGAGAAATGAAAAACTGTTTTTT CASSYGQRNEKLFF
NA NA 14 TRBJ1-2 TRBV11-2 TGTGCCAGCAGCTTATCTTTTTTCGAGGGTGGCTACACCTTC CASSLSFFEGGYTF
NA NA 14 TRBJ1-5 TRBV6-6 TGTGCCAGCAGTTACTCGAGGAGGACTCCCCCCCAGCATTTT CASSYSRRTPPQHF
NA NA 13 TRBJ2-3 TRBV5-1 TGCGCCAGCAGCTCTCTAGCGCCAGATACGCAGTATTTT CASSSLAPDTQYF
NA NA 17 TRBJ1-3 TRBV4-1 TGCGCCAGCAGCCAAGATTACAGGGTAAGCTCTGGAAACACCATATATTTT CASSQDYRVSSGNTIYF
NA NA 13 TRBJ2-7 TRBV18 TGTGCCAGCTCACCTTCCGGGGCATACGAGCAGTACTTC CASSPSGAYEQYF
once NA 14 TRBJ1-2 TRBV5-5 TGTGCCAGCAGCTTCACTGGGGATAACTATGGCTACACCTTC CASSFTGDNYGYTF
NA NA 13 TRBJ1-1 TRBV7-8 TGTGCCAGCAGCCCGAATAAATGGACTGAAGCTTTCTTT CASSPNKWTEAFF
NA NA 13 TRBJ2-5 TRBV24-1 TGTGCCACCAGTGATTTGGTTGGAGAGACCCAGTACTTC CATSDLVGETQYF
NA NA 13 TRBJ1-4 TRBV12-3/TRBV12-4 TGTGCCAGCAGTTTAGGGCGACAGCAAAAACTGTTTTTT CASSLGRQQKLFF
NA NA 14 TRBJ1-5 TRBV7-2 TGTGCCAGCAGCTTAGTTGCGCGGAGCCAGCCCCAGCATTTT CASSLVARSQPQHF
NA NA 14 TRBJ2-7 TRBV27 TGTGCCAGCAGTTTTAGCGGAATCTCCTACGAGCAGTACTTC CASSFSGISYEQYF
NA TRBD1 15 TRBJ2-2 TRBV9 TGTGCCAGCGACAAGGGGGCGGTGAACACCGGGGAGCTGTTTTTT CASDKGAVNTGELFF
NA NA 11 TRBJ2-3 TRBV7-9 TGTGCCAGCAGCCTAGAGCATACGCAGTATTTT CASSLEHTQYF
NA NA 15 TRBJ1-1 TRBV18 TGTGCCAGCTCCCGACCCAACAGTGAGAACACTGAAGCTTTCTTT CASSRPNSENTEAFF
once NA 13 TRBJ2-3 TRBV27 TGTGCCAGCAAGTATCAAGCGGCCGATACGCAGTATTTT CASKYQAADTQYF
NA NA 15 TRBJ2-5 TRBV2 TGTGCCAGCAGTACCGGGACATTGGACCAAGAGACCCAGTACTTC CASSTGTLDQETQYF
NA NA 13 TRBJ1-3 TRBV12-5 TGTGCTAGTGGTTTGGTCGGCAGGGACACCATATATTTT CASGLVGRDTIYF
NA NA 16 TRBJ2-1 TRBV6-5 TGTGCCAGCAGTTACTCGATGAGGGGGACTGGCAATGAGCAGTTCTTC CASSYSMRGTGNEQFF
few TRBD1 15 TRBJ1-3 TRBV9 TGTGCCAGCAGCCCGCGACAGGGTGGAGGAAACACCATATATTTT CASSPRQGGGNTIYF
NA NA 11 TRBJ1-2 TRBV20-1 TGCAGTGCTAGAGCCGGTTATGGCTACACCTTC CSARAGYGYTF
NA NA 14 TRBJ1-1 TRBV9 TGTGCCAGCAGCCCCCCGGGAGGCCACACTGAAGCTTTCTTT CASSPPGGHTEAFF
NA NA 16 TRBJ1-6 TRBV4-2 TGTGCCAGCAGGGTAGCCGCAAGCTCCTATAATTCACCCCTCCACTTT CASRVAASSYNSPLHF
NA TRBD1 17 TRBJ1-5 TRBV24-1 TGTGCCACCAGTGAATCTAAAGACAGGGAAGGCAATCAGCCCCAGCATTTT CATSESKDREGNQPQHF
NA TRBD1 12 TRBJ1-2 TRBV30 TGTGCCTGGAGTGTGACAGGGGCTGGCTACACCTTC CAWSVTGAGYTF
NA NA 14 TRBJ1-4 TRBV18 TGTGCCAGCTCACACGGGACCGGCAATGAAAAACTGTTTTTT CASSHGTGNEKLFF
NA NA 14 TRBJ2-3 TRBV7-9 TGTGCCAGCAGCTTAGGAGTGGGGGCAGATACGCAGTATTTT CASSLGVGADTQYF
once TRBD2 13 TRBJ2-1 TRBV25-1 TGTGCCAGCAGTGTTCCCGGGGGGACTGAGCAGTTCTTC CASSVPGGTEQFF